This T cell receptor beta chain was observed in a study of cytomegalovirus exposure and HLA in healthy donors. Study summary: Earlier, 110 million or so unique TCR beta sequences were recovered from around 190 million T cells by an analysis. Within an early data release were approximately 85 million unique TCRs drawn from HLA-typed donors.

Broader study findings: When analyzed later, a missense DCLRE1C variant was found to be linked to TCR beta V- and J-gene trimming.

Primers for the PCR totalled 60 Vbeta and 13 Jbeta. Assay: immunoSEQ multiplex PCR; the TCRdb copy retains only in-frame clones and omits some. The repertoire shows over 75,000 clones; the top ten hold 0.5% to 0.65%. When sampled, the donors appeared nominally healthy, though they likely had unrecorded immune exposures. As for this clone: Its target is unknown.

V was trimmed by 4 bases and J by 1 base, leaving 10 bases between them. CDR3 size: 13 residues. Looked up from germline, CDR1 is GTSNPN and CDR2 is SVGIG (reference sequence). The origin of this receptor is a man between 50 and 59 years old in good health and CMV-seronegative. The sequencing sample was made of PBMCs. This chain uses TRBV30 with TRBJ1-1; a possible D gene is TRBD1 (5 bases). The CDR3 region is CAWTRQGNTEAFF. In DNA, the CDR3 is TGTGCCTGGACGCGGCAGGGGAACACTGAAGCTTTCTTT.